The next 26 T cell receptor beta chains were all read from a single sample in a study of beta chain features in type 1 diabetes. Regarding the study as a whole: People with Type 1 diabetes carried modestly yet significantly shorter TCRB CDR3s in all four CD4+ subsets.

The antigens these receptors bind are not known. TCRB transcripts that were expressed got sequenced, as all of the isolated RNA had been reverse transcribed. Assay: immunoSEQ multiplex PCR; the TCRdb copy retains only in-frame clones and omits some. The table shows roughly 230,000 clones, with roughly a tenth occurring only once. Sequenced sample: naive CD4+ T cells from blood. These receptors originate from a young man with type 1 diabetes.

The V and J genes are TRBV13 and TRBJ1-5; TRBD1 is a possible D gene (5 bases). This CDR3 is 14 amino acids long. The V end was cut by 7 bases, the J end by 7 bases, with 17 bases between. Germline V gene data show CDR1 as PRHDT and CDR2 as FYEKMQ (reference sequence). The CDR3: CASTLGGQGQPQHF. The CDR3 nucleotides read TGTGCCAGCACCCTGGGCGGTCAGGGACAGCCCCAGCATTTT.

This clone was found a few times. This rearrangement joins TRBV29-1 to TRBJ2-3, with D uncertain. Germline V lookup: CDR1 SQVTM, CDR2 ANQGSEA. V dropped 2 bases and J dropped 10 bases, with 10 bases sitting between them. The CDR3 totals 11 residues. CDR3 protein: CSVEFGLSQYF. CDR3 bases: TGCAGCGTTGAATTTGGGCTTTCGCAGTATTTT.

The CDR3 nucleotides are TGTGCCAGCAGCCGCGAAAATCAGCCCCAGCATTTT. This codes for CASSRENQPQHF. V is TRBV5-8 and J is TRBJ1-5; no definite D call. The CDR3 runs 12 residues. Looked up from germline, CDR1 is SGHTS and CDR2 is YDEGEE. Trimming removed 4 bases at V and 4 bases at J, with 6 bases between. The full variable domain, its missing parts supplied by reference TRBV5-8 and TRBJ1-5, is EAGVTQSPTHLIKTRGQQATLRCSPISGHTSVYWYQQALGLGLQFLLWYDEGEERNRGNFPPRFSGRQFPNYSSELNVNALELEDSALYLCASSRENQPQHFGDGTRLSIL.

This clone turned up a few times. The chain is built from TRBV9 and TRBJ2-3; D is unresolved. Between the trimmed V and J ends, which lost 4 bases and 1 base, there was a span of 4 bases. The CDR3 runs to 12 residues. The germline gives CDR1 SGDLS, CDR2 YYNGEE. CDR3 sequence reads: CASSSRTDTQYF. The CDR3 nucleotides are TGTGCCAGCAGCTCTCGCACAGATACGCAGTATTTT. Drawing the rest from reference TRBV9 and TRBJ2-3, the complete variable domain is DSGVTQTPKHLITATGQRVTLRCSPRSGDLSVYWYQQSLDQGLQFLIQYYNGEERAKGNILERFSAQQFPDLHSELNLSSLELGDSALYFCASSSRTDTQYFGPGTRLTVL.

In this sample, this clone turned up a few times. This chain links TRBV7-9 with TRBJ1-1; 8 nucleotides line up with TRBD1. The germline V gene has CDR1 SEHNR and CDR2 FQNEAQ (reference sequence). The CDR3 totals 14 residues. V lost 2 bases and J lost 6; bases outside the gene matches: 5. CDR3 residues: CASSLMAGGSEAFF. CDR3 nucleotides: TGTGCCAGCAGCTTAATGGCAGGGGGCTCTGAAGCTTTCTTT.

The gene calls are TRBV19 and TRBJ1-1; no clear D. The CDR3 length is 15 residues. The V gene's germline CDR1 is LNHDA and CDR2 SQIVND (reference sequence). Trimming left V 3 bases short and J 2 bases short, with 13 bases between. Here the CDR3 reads CASSMRVRGNTEAFF. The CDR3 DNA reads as TGTGCCAGTAGTATGAGGGTGCGGGGAAACACTGAAGCTTTCTTT.

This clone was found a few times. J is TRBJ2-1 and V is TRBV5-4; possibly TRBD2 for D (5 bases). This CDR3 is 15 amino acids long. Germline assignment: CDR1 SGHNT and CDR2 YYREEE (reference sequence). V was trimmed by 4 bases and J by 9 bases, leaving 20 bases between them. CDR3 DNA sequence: TGTGCCAGCAGCCCCCTCCCCGGGGTTCGGGGTGAGCAGTTCTTC. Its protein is CASSPLPGVRGEQFF.

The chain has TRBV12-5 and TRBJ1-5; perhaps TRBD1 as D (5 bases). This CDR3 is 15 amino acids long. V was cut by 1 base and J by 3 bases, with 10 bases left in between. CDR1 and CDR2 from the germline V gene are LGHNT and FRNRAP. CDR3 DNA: TGTGCTAGTGGTTTGGCGGGGGAACCCAATCAGCCCCAGCATTTT. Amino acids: CASGLAGEPNQPQHF.

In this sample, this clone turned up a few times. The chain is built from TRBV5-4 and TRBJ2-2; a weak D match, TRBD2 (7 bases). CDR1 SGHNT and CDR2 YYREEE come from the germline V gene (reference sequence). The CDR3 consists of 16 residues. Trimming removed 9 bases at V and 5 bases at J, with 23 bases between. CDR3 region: CATRPGGPEGTGELFF. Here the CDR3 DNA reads TGTGCCACCCGACCGGGGGGCCCTGAGGGTACCGGGGAGCTGTTTTTT. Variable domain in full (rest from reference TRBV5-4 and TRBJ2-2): ETGVTQSPTHLIKTRGQQVTLRCSSQSGHNTVSWYQQALGQGPQFIFQYYREEENGRGNFPPRFSGLQFPNYSSELNVNALELDDSALYLCATRPGGPEGTGELFFGEGSRLTVL.

The CDR3 loop is CASSQIRTGELFF. The DNA for the CDR3 is TGTGCCAGCAGCCAAATCCGTACCGGGGAGCTGTTTTTT. The rearrangement joins TRBV14 to TRBJ2-2; D gene unclear. Per germline, CDR1 SGHDN and CDR2 FVKESK. The CDR3 is made up of 13 amino acids. The germline V and J ends were trimmed by 2 bases and 5 bases, with 6 bases remaining between them.

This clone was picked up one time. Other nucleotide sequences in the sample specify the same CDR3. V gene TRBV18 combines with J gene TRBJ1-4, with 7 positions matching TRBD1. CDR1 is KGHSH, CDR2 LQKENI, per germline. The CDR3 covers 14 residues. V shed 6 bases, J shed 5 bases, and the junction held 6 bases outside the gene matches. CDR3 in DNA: TGTGCCAGCTCTCCCGGGACAGCGAATGAAAAACTGTTTTTT. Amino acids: CASSPGTANEKLFF. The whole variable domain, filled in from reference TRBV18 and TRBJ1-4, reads NAGVMQNPRHLVRRRGQEARLRCSPMKGHSHVYWYRQLPEEGLKFMVYLQKENIIDESGMPKERFSAEFPKEGPSILRIQQVVRGDSAAYFCASSPGTANEKLFFGSGTQLSVL.

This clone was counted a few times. This CDR3 reads CSGTGTVASEQYF. DNA of the CDR3: TGCAGCGGTACCGGGACAGTAGCATCCGAGCAGTACTTC. The rearrangement links TRBV29-1 to TRBJ2-7; 7 bases match TRBD1. V was clipped by 7 bases and J by 6 bases; unmatched bases: 12. The germline CDR1 and CDR2 sequences are SQVTM and ANQGSEA. CDR3 length: 13 amino acids.

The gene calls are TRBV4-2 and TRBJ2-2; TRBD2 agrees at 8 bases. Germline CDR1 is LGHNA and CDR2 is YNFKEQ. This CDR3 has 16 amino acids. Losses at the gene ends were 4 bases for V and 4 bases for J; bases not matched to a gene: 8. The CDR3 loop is CASSRGGQGITGELFF. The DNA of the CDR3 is TGTGCCAGCAGCCGCGGGGGGCAGGGGATCACCGGGGAGCTGTTTTTT.

DNA for the CDR3: TGTGCCAGCAGCTTTAACTCCCCGAAGTACCAAGAGACCCAGTACTTC. Protein product: CASSFNSPKYQETQYF. This sequence joins TRBV7-2 and TRBJ2-5; D is uncertain. The CDR3 is 16 residues long. Germline values: CDR1 SGHTA, CDR2 FQGNSA. Deletions cut 3 bases from V and 0 bases from J, with 14 bases between.

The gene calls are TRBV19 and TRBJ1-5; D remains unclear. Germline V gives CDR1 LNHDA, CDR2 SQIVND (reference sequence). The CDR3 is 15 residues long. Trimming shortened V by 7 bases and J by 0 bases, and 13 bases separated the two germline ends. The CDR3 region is CASKLVGNSNQPQHF. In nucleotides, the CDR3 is TGTGCCAGTAAATTGGTGGGCAATAGCAATCAGCCCCAGCATTTT.

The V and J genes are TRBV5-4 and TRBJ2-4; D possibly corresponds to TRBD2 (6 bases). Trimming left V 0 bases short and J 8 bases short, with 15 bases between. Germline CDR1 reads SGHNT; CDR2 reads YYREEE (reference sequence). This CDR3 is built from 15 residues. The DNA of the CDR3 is TGTGCCAGCAGCTTGGCGGGCGGGTCGGGAGACATTCAGTACTTC. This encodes CASSLAGGSGDIQYF.

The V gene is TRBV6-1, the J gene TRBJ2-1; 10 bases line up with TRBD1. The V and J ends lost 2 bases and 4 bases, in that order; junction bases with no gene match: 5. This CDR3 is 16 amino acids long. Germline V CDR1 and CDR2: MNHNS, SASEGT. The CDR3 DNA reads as TGTGCCAGCAGTGAATATGGGACAGGGGTTTACAATGAGCAGTTCTTC. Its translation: CASSEYGTGVYNEQFF.

CDR3 in amino acids: CASSPIDRGNTGELFF. CDR3 in DNA: TGCGCCAGCAGCCCGATTGACAGGGGGAACACCGGGGAGCTGTTTTTT. V is TRBV4-3 and J is TRBJ2-2; 8 bases fit TRBD1. The V gene end was trimmed by 4 bases and the J gene end by 1 base; junction bases not matched to a gene: 5. Germline V gives CDR1 LGHNA, CDR2 YSLEER. The CDR3 runs 16 residues.

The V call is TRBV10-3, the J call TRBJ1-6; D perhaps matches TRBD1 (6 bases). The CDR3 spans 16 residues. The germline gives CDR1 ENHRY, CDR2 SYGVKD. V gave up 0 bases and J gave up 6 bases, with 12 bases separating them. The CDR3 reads CAISESAQGINSPLHF. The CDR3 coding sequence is TGTGCCATCAGTGAGTCGGCACAGGGCATTAATTCACCCCTCCACTTT.

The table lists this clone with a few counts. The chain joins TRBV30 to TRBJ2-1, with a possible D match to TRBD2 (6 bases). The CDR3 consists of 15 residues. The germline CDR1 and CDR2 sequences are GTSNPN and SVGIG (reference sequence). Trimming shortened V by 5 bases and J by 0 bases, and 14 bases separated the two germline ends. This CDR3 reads CAWGTGTPSYNEQFF. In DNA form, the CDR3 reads TGTGCCTGGGGGACCGGGACTCCCTCCTACAATGAGCAGTTCTTC.

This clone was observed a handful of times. Here the CDR3 DNA reads TGCAGCGCAGAGACAGGTATGAACACTGAAGCTTTCTTT. Its translation: CSAETGMNTEAFF. The chain uses TRBV29-1 and TRBJ1-1; D might be TRBD1 (6 bases). Trimming took off 7 bases at V and 0 bases at J, with 12 bases between the two ends. This CDR3 is 13 amino acids long. CDR1 is SQVTM and CDR2 is ANQGSEA in the germline V gene.

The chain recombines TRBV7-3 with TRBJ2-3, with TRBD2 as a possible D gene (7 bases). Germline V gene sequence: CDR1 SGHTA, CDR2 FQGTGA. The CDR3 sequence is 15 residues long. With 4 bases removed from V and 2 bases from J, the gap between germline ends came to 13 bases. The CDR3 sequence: CASSSSGDNTDTQYF. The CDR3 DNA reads TGTGCCAGCAGCTCCAGCGGGGACAACACAGATACGCAGTATTTT.

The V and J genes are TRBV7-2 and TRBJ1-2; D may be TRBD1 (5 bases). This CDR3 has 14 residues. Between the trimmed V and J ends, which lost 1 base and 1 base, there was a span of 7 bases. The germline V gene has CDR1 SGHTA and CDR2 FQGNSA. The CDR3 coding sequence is TGTGCCAGCAGCTTAGACAGGTTTAACTATGGCTACACCTTC. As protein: CASSLDRFNYGYTF.

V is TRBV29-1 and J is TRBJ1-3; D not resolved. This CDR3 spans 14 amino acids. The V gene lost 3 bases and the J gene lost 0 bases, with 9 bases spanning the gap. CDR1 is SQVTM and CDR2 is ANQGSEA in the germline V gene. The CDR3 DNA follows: TGCAGCGTTGATCCAACTATCTCTGGAAACACCATATATTTT. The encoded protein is CSVDPTISGNTIYF.

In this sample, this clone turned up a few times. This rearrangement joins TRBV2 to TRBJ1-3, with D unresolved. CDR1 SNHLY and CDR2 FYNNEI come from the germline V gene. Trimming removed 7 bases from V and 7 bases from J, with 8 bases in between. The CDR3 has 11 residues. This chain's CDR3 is CASKLENTIYF. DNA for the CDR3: TGTGCCAGCAAGTTGGAGAACACCATATATTTT.

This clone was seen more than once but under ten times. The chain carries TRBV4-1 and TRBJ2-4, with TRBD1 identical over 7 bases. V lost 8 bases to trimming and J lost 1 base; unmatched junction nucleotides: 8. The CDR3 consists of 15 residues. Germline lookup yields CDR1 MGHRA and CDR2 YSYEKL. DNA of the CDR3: TGCGCCAGCTCGGAACAGGGGTTCGCCAAAAACATTCAGTACTTC. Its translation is CASSEQGFAKNIQYF.